What follows is one T cell receptor (beta chain) and its context. The data stem from a study of T cell changes during pregnancy in multiple sclerosis. Produced via immunoSEQ multiplex PCR; TCRdb's table is partial and in-frame only. The data show about 27,000 clones, roughly 89% seen once. The receptor's source is a female donor with multiple sclerosis, enrolled in a pregnancy study. The source material was CD8+ T cells from peripheral blood mononuclear cells, sampled in the second trimester of pregnancy.

The DNA of the CDR3 is TGCGCCAGCAGCTTGGTAGAACTAGCGGTCGCCGGGGAGCTGTTTTTT. Amino acids: CASSLVELAVAGELFF. The V call is TRBV5-1, the J call TRBJ2-2; 8 nucleotides agree with TRBD2. CDR1 SGHRS and CDR2 YFSETQ come from the germline V gene. Unmatched junction bases numbered 7, after V lost 0 bases and J lost 6 bases. CDR3 size: 16 residues.